The 9 T cell receptor beta chains below all came from one sample that was sequenced in a study of T cell responses to AZD1222 COVID-19 vaccine. Profiling relied on immunoSEQ multiplex PCR, and the TCRdb table lists in-frame clones only, not all of them. The sample shows tens of thousands of clones, around 86% of them seen only once. The sequencing used peripheral blood, collected 28 days after the second AZD1222 dose. The receptors derive from an adult who received the AZD1222 COVID-19 vaccine.

This chain connects TRBV27 to TRBJ1-4, with TRBD1 matching over 8 bases. CDR1 is MNHEY and CDR2 is SMNVEV in the germline V gene (reference sequence). The CDR3 has 18 residues. J gave up 0 bases and V 5 bases, and 11 bases lay outside the gene matches. The CDR3 nucleotides read TGTGCCAGCAGTCCCAATTATAGGACAGGGTCAACTAATGAAAAACTGTTTTTT. It encodes CASSPNYRTGSTNEKLFF.

V is TRBV2 and J is TRBJ1-1; D might be TRBD1 (6 bases). The CDR3 loop spans 15 amino acids. Germline lookup yields CDR1 SNHLY and CDR2 FYNNEI. Between the trimmed V and J ends, which lost 6 bases and 0 bases, there was a span of 14 bases. CDR3 sequence (DNA): TGTGCCAGCAGCAGCAAAACAGGGTTGAACACTGAAGCTTTCTTT. Amino acids: CASSSKTGLNTEAFF.

The rearrangement joins TRBV2 to TRBJ1-1, with D possibly matching TRBD1 (5 bases). V was shortened by 7 bases and J by 6 bases, with 12 bases between the two germline ends. CDR1 SNHLY and CDR2 FYNNEI come from the germline V gene. There are 12 residues in the CDR3. The CDR3 DNA sequence: TGTGCCAGCACTGCACAGGTGTCTGAAGCTTTCTTT. The encoded protein is CASTAQVSEAFF.

The V call is TRBV4-1, the J call TRBJ1-2; D might be TRBD1 (5 bases). Trimming stripped 3 bases from V and 8 bases from J, with 16 bases between. CDR3 size: 14 residues. Germline loops: CDR1 MGHRA, CDR2 YSYEKL. CDR3: CASSQLQGLGGYTF. Here the CDR3 DNA reads TGCGCCAGCAGCCAGCTTCAGGGATTGGGGGGCTACACCTTC.

This sequence joins TRBV5-1 and TRBJ2-3, with 7 bases that match TRBD1. The germline CDR1 and CDR2 sequences are SGHRS and YFSETQ. The CDR3 runs 15 residues. V was clipped by 0 bases and J by 1 base; unmatched bases: 2. The DNA for the CDR3 is TGCGCCAGCAGCTTGGACGGGACAGGCACAGATACGCAGTATTTT. Its protein is CASSLDGTGTDTQYF.

The chain has TRBV10-3 and TRBJ1-1; no reliable D call. V was pared by 6 bases and J by 7 bases, with 18 bases between. Germline values: CDR1 ENHRY, CDR2 SYGVKD. The CDR3 extends over 14 amino acids. The CDR3 nucleotides read TGTGCCATCAGCGCGGGCCTTACTCGGGGTGAAGCTTTCTTT. Its protein is CAISAGLTRGEAFF.

The table lists this clone with a few counts. The CDR3 region has the DNA TGTGCCAGCAGCCAAGGCGCAGGGTCTAACTATGGCTACACCTTC. As protein: CASSQGAGSNYGYTF. The chain carries TRBV14 and TRBJ1-2; weak D call: TRBD1 (5 bases). The CDR3 spans 15 residues. The germline CDR1 and CDR2 sequences are SGHDN and FVKESK. V was cut by 1 base and J by 0 bases, with 9 bases left in between.

The table lists this clone with a count of one. Other nucleotide sequences in the sample specify the same CDR3. The genes are TRBV14 and TRBJ1-1; the D is unclear. The CDR3 contains 14 residues. CDR1 SGHDN and CDR2 FVKESK come from the germline V gene. Trimming took 4 bases from V and 0 from J, leaving 9 bases between them. The CDR3: CASSPLVMNTEAFF. CDR3 nucleotides: TGTGCCAGCAGCCCCCTCGTTATGAACACTGAAGCTTTCTTT.

V gene TRBV7-3 combines with J gene TRBJ1-1, with D hard to call. Trimming took 3 bases from V and 1 from J, leaving 9 bases between them. This CDR3 region has 14 residues. Germline V gives CDR1 SGHTA, CDR2 FQGTGA. The CDR3 spells CASSFTPGNTEAFF. DNA of the CDR3: TGTGCCAGCAGCTTCACCCCGGGGAACACTGAAGCTTTCTTT.